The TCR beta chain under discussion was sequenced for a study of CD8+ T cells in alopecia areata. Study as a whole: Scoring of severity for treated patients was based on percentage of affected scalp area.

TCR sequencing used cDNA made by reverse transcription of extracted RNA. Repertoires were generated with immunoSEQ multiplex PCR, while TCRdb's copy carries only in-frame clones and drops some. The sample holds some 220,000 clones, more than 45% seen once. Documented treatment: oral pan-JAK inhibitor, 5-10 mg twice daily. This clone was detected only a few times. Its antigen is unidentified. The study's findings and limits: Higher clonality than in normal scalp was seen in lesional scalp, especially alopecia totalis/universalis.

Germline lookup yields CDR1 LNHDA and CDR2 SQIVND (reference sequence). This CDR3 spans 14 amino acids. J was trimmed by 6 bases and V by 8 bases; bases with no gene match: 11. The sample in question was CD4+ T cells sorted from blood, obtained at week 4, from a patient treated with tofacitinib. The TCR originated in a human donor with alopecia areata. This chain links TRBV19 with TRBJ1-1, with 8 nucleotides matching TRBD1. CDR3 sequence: CASGSTGGYAEAFF. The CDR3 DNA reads TGTGCCAGTGGGTCTACAGGGGGGTACGCTGAAGCTTTCTTT.